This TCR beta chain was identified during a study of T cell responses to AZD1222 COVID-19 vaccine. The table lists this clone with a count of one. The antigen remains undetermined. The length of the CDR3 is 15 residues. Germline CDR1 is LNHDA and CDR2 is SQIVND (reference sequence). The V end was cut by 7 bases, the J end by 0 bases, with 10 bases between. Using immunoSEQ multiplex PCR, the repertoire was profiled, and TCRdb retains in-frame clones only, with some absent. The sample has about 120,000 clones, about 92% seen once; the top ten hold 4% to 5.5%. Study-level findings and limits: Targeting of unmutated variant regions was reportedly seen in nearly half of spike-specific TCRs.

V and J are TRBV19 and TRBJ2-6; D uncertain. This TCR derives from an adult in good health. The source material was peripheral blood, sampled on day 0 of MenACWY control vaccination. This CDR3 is CASKGLSSGANVLTF. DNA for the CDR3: TGTGCCAGTAAGGGATTAAGCTCTGGGGCCAACGTCCTGACTTTC.